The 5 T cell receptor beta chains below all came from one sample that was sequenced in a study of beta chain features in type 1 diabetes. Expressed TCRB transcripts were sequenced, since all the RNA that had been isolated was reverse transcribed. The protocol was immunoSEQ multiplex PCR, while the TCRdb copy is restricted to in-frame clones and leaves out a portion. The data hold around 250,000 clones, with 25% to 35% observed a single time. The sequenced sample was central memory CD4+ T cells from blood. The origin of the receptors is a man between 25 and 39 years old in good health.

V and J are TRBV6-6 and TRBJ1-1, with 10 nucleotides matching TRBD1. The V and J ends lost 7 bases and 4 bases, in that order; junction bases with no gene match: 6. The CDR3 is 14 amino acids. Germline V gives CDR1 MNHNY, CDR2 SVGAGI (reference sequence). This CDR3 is CASKDRGQGTEAFF. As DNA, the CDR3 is TGTGCCAGCAAAGACAGGGGGCAGGGCACTGAAGCTTTCTTT.

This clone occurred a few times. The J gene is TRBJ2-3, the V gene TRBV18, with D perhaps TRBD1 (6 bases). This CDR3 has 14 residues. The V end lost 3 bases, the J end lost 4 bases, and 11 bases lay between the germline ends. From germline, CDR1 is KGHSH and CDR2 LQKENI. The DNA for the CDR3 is TGTGCCAGCTCACCGTATAAGGGGGCAGATACGCAGTATTTT. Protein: CASSPYKGADTQYF.

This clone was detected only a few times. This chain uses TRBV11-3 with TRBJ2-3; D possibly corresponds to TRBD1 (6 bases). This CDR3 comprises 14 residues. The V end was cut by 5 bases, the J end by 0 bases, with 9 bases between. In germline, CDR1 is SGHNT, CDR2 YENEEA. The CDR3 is CASSPGASTDTQYF. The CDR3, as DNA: TGTGCCAGCAGCCCAGGGGCTAGCACAGATACGCAGTATTTT.

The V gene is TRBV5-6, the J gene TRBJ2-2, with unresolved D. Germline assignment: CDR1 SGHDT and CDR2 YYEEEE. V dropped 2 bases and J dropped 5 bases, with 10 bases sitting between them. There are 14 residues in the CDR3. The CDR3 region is CASSLNLGTGELFF. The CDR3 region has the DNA TGTGCCAGCAGCTTAAACCTGGGAACCGGGGAGCTGTTTTTT.

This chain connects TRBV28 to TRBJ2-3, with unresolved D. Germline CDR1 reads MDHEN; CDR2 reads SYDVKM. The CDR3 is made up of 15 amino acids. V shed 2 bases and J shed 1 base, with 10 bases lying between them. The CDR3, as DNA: TGTGCCAGCAGTTTACCGGACGAGGGCACAGATACGCAGTATTTT. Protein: CASSLPDEGTDTQYF. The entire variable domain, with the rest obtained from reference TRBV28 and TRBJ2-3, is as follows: DVKVTQSSRYLVKRTGEKVFLECVQDMDHENMFWYRQDPGLGLRLIYFSYDVKMKEKGDIPEGYSVSREKKERFSLILESASTNQTSMYLCASSLPDEGTDTQYFGPGTRLTVL.